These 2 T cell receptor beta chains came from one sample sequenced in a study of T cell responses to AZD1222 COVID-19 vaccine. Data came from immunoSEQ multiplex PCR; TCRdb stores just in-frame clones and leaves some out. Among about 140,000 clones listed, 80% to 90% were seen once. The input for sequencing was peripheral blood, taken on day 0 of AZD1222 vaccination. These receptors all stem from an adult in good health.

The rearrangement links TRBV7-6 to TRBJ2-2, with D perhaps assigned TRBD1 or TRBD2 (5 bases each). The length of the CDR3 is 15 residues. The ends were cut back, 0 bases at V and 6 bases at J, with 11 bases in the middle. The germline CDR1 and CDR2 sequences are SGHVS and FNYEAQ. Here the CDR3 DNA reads TGTGCCAGCAGCTTAGCGAGGGGCGTCGCCGGGGAGCTGTTTTTT. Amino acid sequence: CASSLARGVAGELFF.

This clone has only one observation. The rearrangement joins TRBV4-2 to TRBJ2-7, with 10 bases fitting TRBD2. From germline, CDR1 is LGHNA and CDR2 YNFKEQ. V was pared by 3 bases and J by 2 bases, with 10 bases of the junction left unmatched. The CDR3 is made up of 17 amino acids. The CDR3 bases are TGTGCCAGCAGCCACTTAGCGGGAGGTGGGTCAACCTACGAGCAGTACTTC. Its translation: CASSHLAGGGSTYEQYF.